Below are 5 T cell receptor beta chains sequenced from a single sample in a study of T-cell memory formation after mild COVID-19. Each CDR3 protein gets one entry after TCRdb re-called the 5' RACE reads with MiXCR. This sample yields hundreds of thousands of distinct CDR3 sequences, of which roughly 16% are seen a single time; roughly 24% belongs to the top ten. Sequencing was performed on PBMCs or a T cell subset sorted from them (not recorded which). The receptor source for this set is a man in his late teens or twenties who had mild COVID-19 (a few samples of this study predate the infection). Cell type and time point are not known.

This sequence joins TRBV4-3 and TRBJ2-3; D remains unclear. The germline V and J ends were trimmed by 4 bases and 5 bases, with 10 bases remaining between them. CDR3 length: 13 amino acids. Germline CDR1 LGHNA, CDR2 YSLEER. The CDR3 DNA reads TGCGCCAGCAGCCCAGTGATAGAAGATACGCAGTATTTT. Translating gives CASSPVIEDTQYF.

This clonotype was seen more than once but under ten times. V is TRBV5-5 and J is TRBJ2-7; the match to TRBD1 covers 8 bases. The CDR3 is made up of 13 amino acids. In germline, CDR1 is SGHKS, CDR2 YYEKEE (reference sequence). After removal of 2 bases from V and 9 bases from J, the junction contained 7 bases not matched to a gene. CDR3 amino acids: CASSLGQGSPQYF. The CDR3 nucleotides are TGTGCCAGCAGCTTAGGACAGGGAAGTCCGCAGTACTTC.

This clonotype was counted between two and nine times. The gene calls are TRBV29-1 and TRBJ2-7; the match to TRBD1 covers 7 bases. The V gene's germline CDR1 is SQVTM and CDR2 ANQGSEA. This CDR3 comprises 13 residues. The V segment lost 7 bases and the J segment 1 base; nucleotides outside the gene matches: 7. CDR3 bases: TGCAGCGCCCGGGACAGTCGATCCTACGAGCAGTACTTC. This translates into CSARDSRSYEQYF.

This clonotype was picked up a small number of times. V gene TRBV20-1 combines with J gene TRBJ2-7, with 8 bases lining up with TRBD1. The germline gives CDR1 DFQATT, CDR2 SNEGSKA (reference sequence). This CDR3 region has 13 residues. Trimming removed 7 bases from V and 6 bases from J; junction bases left unmatched: 11. CDR3 residues: CSVPDRGRGEQYF. CDR3 nucleotide sequence: TGCAGTGTCCCTGACAGGGGACGAGGCGAGCAGTACTTC.

This chain links TRBV28 with TRBJ1-5, with 7 bases that match TRBD1. The CDR3 runs to 14 residues. V lost 5 bases, J lost 5 bases, and 6 bases stayed unmatched. The germline gives CDR1 MDHEN, CDR2 SYDVKM. CDR3 in amino acids: CASSLDRADQPQHF. The CDR3, as DNA: TGTGCCAGCAGTCTCGACAGGGCGGATCAGCCCCAGCATTTT.